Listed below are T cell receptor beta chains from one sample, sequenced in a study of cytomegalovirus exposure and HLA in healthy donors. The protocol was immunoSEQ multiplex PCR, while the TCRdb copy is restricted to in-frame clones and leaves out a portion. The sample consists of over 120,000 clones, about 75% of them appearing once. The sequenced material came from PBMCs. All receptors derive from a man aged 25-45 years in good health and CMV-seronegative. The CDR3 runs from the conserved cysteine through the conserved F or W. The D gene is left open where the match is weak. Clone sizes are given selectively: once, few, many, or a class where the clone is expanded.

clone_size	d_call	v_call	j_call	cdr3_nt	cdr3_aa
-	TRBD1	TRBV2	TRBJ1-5	TGTGCCACCTCCCCCTTACAGGGGGATTCGCCCCAGCATTTT	CATSPLQGDSPQHF
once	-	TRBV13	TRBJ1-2	TGTGCCAGCAGCTCCCAGACAGAGGTAAAGAGAGGCTACACCTTC	CASSSQTEVKRGYTF
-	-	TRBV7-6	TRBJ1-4	TGTGCCAGCAGCTTAGGCGCAACTAATGAAAAACTGTTTTTT	CASSLGATNEKLFF
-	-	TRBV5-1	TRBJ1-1	TGCGCCAGCAGCTTCGGGACACCCGTTAACACTGAAGCTTTCTTT	CASSFGTPVNTEAFF
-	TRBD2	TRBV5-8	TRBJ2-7	TGTGCCAGCAGCTTCGGACTAGCGGGAAACGAGCAGTACTTC	CASSFGLAGNEQYF
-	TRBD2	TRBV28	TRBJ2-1	TGTGCCAGCAGCCGTAGGACTAGCGGGAGCTCGAGGTCCTACAATGAGCAGTTCTTC	CASSRRTSGSSRSYNEQFF
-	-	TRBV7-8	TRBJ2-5	TGTGCCAGCAGCTTAGCCCATATGCGGGAGACCCAGTACTTC	CASSLAHMRETQYF
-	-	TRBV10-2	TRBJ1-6	TGCGCCAGCAGTGAGTCGAGAAGCGTGTTCGGTAGAACGGCTGGTAATTCACCCCTCCACTTT	CASSESRSVFGRTAGNSPLHF
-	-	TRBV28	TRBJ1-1	TGTGCCAGCTCCCTAGGGGGTCACAGAGGGGAAGCTTTCTTT	CASSLGGHRGEAFF
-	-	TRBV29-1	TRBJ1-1	TGCAGCGCCCGGGACACTGAAGCTTTCTTT	CSARDTEAFF
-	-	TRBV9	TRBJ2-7	TGTGCCAGCAGCGTAGGGGTCGACTTCTACGAGCAGTACTTC	CASSVGVDFYEQYF
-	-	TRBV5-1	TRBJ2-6	TGCGCCAGCAGCTTGGGCGCGGTCTCTGGGGCCAACGTCCTGACTTTC	CASSLGAVSGANVLTF
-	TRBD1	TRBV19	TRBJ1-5	TGTGCCAGTAACGACAGGGTTGTACATCAGCCCCAGCATTTT	CASNDRVVHQPQHF
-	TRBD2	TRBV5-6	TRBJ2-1	TGTGCCAGCAGCTTGGGGGGGAGGGCCCACAATGAGCAGTTCTTC	CASSLGGRAHNEQFF
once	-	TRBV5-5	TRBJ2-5	TGTGCCAGCAGCTTGACAGACCAAGAGACCCAGTACTTC	CASSLTDQETQYF
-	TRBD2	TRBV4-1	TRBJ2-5	TGCGCCAGCAGCCAAGCGGGGGGGCGTGAGACCCAGTACTTC	CASSQAGGRETQYF
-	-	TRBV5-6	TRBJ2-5	TGTGCCAGCAGCTTGGTAGGGGCTCAAGAGACCCAGTACTTC	CASSLVGAQETQYF
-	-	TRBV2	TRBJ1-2	TGTGCCAGCAGTCCAGGGTTGGGCTATGGCTACACCTTC	CASSPGLGYGYTF
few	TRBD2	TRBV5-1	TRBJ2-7	TGCGCCAGCAGCTTGGATGACGGGTTGCGGGAGACGTACTTC	CASSLDDGLRETYF
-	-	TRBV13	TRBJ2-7	TGTGCCAGCAGCTCGGACAGCTCCTACGAGCAGTACTTC	CASSSDSSYEQYF
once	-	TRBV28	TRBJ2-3	TGTGCCAGCAGTTTAACGACTAGCACAGATACGCAGTATTTT	CASSLTTSTDTQYF
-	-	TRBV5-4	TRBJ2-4	TGTGCCAGCAGCTTATCACAGACCAAAAACATTCAGTACTTC	CASSLSQTKNIQYF
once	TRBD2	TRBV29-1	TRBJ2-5	TGCAGCGCCGTAGCGGGGAGAGAGACCCAGTACTTC	CSAVAGRETQYF
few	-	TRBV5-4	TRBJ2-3	TGTGCCAGCAGCATTGGACAGGCGGGGGATACGCAGTATTTT	CASSIGQAGDTQYF
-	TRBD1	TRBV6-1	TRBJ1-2	TGTGCCAGCAGTGAACCCTGGACAGGGAGGGATAACTATGGCTACACCTTC	CASSEPWTGRDNYGYTF
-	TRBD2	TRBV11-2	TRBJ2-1	TGTGCCAGCAGCCACGGACTAGCGGAGGGGAATGAGCAGTTCTTC	CASSHGLAEGNEQFF
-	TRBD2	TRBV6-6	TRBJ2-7	TGTGCCAGCAGTCCTACGGGGAGGGAGATGGGTCCGTACTTC	CASSPTGREMGPYF
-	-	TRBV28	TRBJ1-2	TGTGCCAGCAGGGCCGTGGACAAGAACTATGGCTACACCTTC	CASRAVDKNYGYTF
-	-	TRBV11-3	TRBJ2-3	TGTGCCAGCAGCTCCGCCTACGCCGGGACAAGCACAGATACGCAGTATTTT	CASSSAYAGTSTDTQYF
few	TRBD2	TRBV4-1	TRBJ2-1	TGCGCCAGCAGCCATCCGGCGGGAGCAGCCAATGAGCAGTTCTTC	CASSHPAGAANEQFF
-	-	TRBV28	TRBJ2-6	TGTGCCAGCAGTCCCCTGCGGGCAGGGGAAGCGGGGGCCAACGTCCTGACTTTC	CASSPLRAGEAGANVLTF
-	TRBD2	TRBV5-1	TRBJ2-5	TGCGCCAGCAGCTTGGCGGGAGGAGACCAAGAGACCCAGTACTTC	CASSLAGGDQETQYF
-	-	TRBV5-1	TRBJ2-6	TGCGCCAGCAGCTTGGGGGGACTGAGCTCTGGGGCCAACGTCCTGACTTTC	CASSLGGLSSGANVLTF
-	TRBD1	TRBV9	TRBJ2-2	TGTGCCAGCAGCGTTTCCGGGACAGGGATCACCGGGGAGCTGTTTTTT	CASSVSGTGITGELFF
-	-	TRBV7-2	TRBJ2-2	TGTGCCAGCAGCTTAAACTGGAGCGGGGAGCTGTTTTTT	CASSLNWSGELFF
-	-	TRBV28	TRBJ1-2	TGTGCCAGCAGTTTAAGGGGGTTAGGCTACACCTTC	CASSLRGLGYTF
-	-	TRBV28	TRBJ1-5	TGTGCCAGCGAAAGAGATAGCAATCAGCCCCAGCATTTT	CASERDSNQPQHF
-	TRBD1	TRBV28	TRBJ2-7	TGTGCCAGCAGTTCCTCCCCCGACAGGGGGTGGGAGCAGTACTTC	CASSSSPDRGWEQYF
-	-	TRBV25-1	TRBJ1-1	TGTGCCAGCAGTGATCAGAGGGAATTGAACACTGAAGCTTTCTTT	CASSDQRELNTEAFF
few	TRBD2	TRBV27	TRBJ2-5	TGTGCCAGCAGTTTTAGCGGGAGTAGGCAGACCCAGTACTTC	CASSFSGSRQTQYF
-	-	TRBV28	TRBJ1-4	TGTGCCAGCCAAACAACTAATGAAAAACTGTTTTTT	CASQTTNEKLFF
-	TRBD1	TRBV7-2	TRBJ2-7	TGTGCCAGCAGCCCCCGACAGGGGCCCTACGAGCAGTACTTC	CASSPRQGPYEQYF
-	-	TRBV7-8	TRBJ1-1	TGTGCCAGCAGCTTAGCGGGACACCTAATGAACACTGAAGCTTTCTTT	CASSLAGHLMNTEAFF
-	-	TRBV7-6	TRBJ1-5	TGTGCCAGCAGCAAGACAGGTCAGGGTCAGCCCCAGCATTTT	CASSKTGQGQPQHF